These 4 T cell receptor beta chains came from one sample sequenced in a study of CD8 T cells in ankylosing spondylitis. One entry per CDR3 protein, called by TCRdb with MiXCR from the 5' RACE reads. The repertoire has around 39,000 distinct CDR3 sequences, approximately 17% of them found once; the top ten carry around 50%. What was sequenced was blood. All receptors derive from a male donor with ankylosing spondylitis or in good health (not recorded which).

This clonotype was seen many times. The chain links TRBV5-1 to TRBJ2-7; 7 positions agree with TRBD1. V dropped 0 bases and J dropped 2; count of bases not matched to a gene: 2. The germline gives CDR1 SGHRS, CDR2 YFSETQ. The CDR3 has 14 residues. Here the CDR3 reads CASSLAGQTYEQYF. The DNA of the CDR3 is TGCGCCAGCAGCTTGGCGGGACAGACCTACGAGCAGTACTTC.

The gene calls are TRBV7-2 and TRBJ2-7; a weak D match, TRBD1 (6 bases). The germline CDR1 and CDR2 sequences are SGHTA and FQGNSA. The CDR3 totals 13 residues. Trimming took off 4 bases at V and 4 bases at J, with 11 bases between the two ends. The CDR3 reads CASSYLQGYEQYV. Written as DNA, the CDR3 is TGTGCCAGCAGCTACTTACAGGGATACGAGCAGTACGTC.

This clonotype was seen only a few times. The gene calls are TRBV20-1 and TRBJ2-2; 7 nucleotides line up with TRBD2. Germline CDR1 reads DFQATT; CDR2 reads SNEGSKA (reference sequence). Germline trimming cut 3 bases from V and 6 bases from J; bases unmatched to any gene: 7. This CDR3 has 14 amino acids. This chain's CDR3 is CSARASGDAGELFF. Written as DNA, the CDR3 is TGCAGTGCTAGGGCTAGCGGCGATGCCGGGGAGCTGTTTTTT.

This clonotype was picked up a small number of times. The chain employs TRBV25-1 and TRBJ2-1, with D uncertain. CDR1 and CDR2 from the germline V gene are MGHDK and SYGVNS. This CDR3 spans 14 amino acids. V lost 6 bases and J lost 9, with 18 bases in between. The DNA for the CDR3 is TGTGCCAGCAGGACTGCGGCAACCCGAGGTGAGCAGTTCTTC. Translation: CASRTAATRGEQFF.